A single sample is the source of the 15 T cell receptor beta chains below, sequenced in a study of blood T cell repertoires in COVID-19. TCRdb keeps only in-frame clones here, not all; method: immunoSEQ multiplex PCR. In the table there are about 50,000 clones, around 84% of which are singletons. The sample was peripheral blood. These receptors were collected from a woman aged 80 or over with COVID-19, enrolled during active disease.

V gene TRBV5-1 combines with J gene TRBJ2-7; 7 bases fit TRBD1. The CDR3 totals 14 residues. V shed 8 bases, J shed 2 bases, and the junction held 10 bases outside the gene matches. Germline V lookup: CDR1 SGHRS, CDR2 YFSETQ. CDR3 nucleotide sequence: TGCGCCAGTAAGGAAACAGGGGTTCCCTACGAGCAGTACTTC. Its protein product is CASKETGVPYEQYF. Drawing the rest from reference TRBV5-1 and TRBJ2-7, the complete variable domain is KAGVTQTPRYLIKTRGQQVTLSCSPISGHRSVSWYQQTPGQGLQFLFEYFSETQRNKGNFPGRFSGRQFSNSRSEMNVSTLELGDSALYLCASKETGVPYEQYFGPGTRLTVT.

The J gene is TRBJ2-3, the V gene TRBV27, with unresolved D. Trimming shortened V by 11 bases and J by 1 base, and 16 bases separated the two germline ends. CDR1 is MNHEY, CDR2 SMNVEV, per germline (reference sequence). The CDR3 length is 14 residues. CDR3 sequence (DNA): TGTGCCGCTGGTAGAACAGCCCGCACAGATACGCAGTATTTT. Protein product: CAAGRTARTDTQYF.

The chain carries TRBV18 and TRBJ1-6, with D possibly being TRBD1 (6 bases). This CDR3 is 16 amino acids long. Germline lookup yields CDR1 KGHSH and CDR2 LQKENI. Trimming left V 2 bases short and J 13 bases short, with 21 bases between. This chain's CDR3 is CASSPSLGTNSGPLHF. In DNA, the CDR3 is TGTGCCAGCTCACCAAGTCTCGGGACAAACTCTGGCCCCCTCCACTTT.

This clone has only a few counts. The genes are TRBV28 and TRBJ1-2; D uncertain. CDR3 length: 15 residues. V was cut by 3 bases and J by 9 bases, with 20 bases left in between. CDR1 and CDR2 from the germline V gene are MDHEN and SYDVKM. CDR3 DNA: TGTGCCAGCAGTTTCCCCTTGCATAGGAGAATGAGCTACACCTTC. Translation gives CASSFPLHRRMSYTF.

The chain uses TRBV27 and TRBJ1-1; 9 bases agree with TRBD1. Germline CDR1 reads MNHEY; CDR2 reads SMNVEV (reference sequence). The junction had 8 bases not matched to a gene; V was cut back by 6 bases and J by 0 bases. The CDR3 has 16 amino acids. This CDR3 reads CASREAGTGMNTEAFF. For the CDR3, the DNA is TGTGCCAGCAGGGAAGCTGGGACAGGGATGAACACTGAAGCTTTCTTT.

The chain has TRBV19 and TRBJ2-6; tentatively, D is TRBD2 (5 bases). CDR3 length: 16 residues. Looked up from germline, CDR1 is LNHDA and CDR2 is SQIVND (reference sequence). V was clipped by 2 bases and J by 1 base, with 9 bases between them. CDR3 amino acids: CASSILRESGANVLTF. The CDR3 DNA sequence: TGTGCCAGTAGTATATTGAGGGAGTCTGGGGCCAACGTCCTGACTTTC.

The table lists this clone with a count of one. The chain is built from TRBV30 and TRBJ2-1; the D is unclear. Germline CDR1 and CDR2: GTSNPN and SVGIG (reference sequence). V lost 1 base and J lost 0, with 13 bases in between. The CDR3 contains 16 residues. CDR3 protein: CAWSGLHETSYNEQFF. The CDR3 DNA sequence: TGTGCCTGGAGTGGACTTCACGAGACCTCCTACAATGAGCAGTTCTTC.

The rearrangement uses TRBV6-6 and TRBJ1-5; 7 bases align to TRBD1. V dropped 0 bases and J dropped 6; count of bases not matched to a gene: 2. Per the germline V gene, CDR1 is MNHNY and CDR2 is SVGAGI (reference sequence). The CDR3 runs 14 residues. In nucleotides, the CDR3 is TGTGCCAGCAGTTACTCAGGGGGCAGTCAGCCCCAGCATTTT. This encodes CASSYSGGSQPQHF.

The V and J genes are TRBV5-1 and TRBJ1-1; TRBD1 matches at 7 bases. The CDR3 consists of 14 residues. The germline gives CDR1 SGHRS, CDR2 YFSETQ. Losses at the gene ends were 4 bases for V and 1 base for J; bases not matched to a gene: 4. CDR3 in amino acids: CASSAGQPNTEAFF. The CDR3 nucleotides read TGCGCCAGCAGCGCGGGACAGCCGAACACTGAAGCTTTCTTT. Combining the CDR3 with reference TRBV5-1 and TRBJ1-1 gives the whole variable domain KAGVTQTPRYLIKTRGQQVTLSCSPISGHRSVSWYQQTPGQGLQFLFEYFSETQRNKGNFPGRFSGRQFSNSRSEMNVSTLELGDSALYLCASSAGQPNTEAFFGQGTRLTVV.

The chain carries TRBV3-1 (or the pseudogene TRBV3-2) and TRBJ1-5, with a possible D match to TRBD1 (5 bases). Trimming took 0 bases from V and 6 from J, leaving 12 bases between them. The germline V gene encodes CDR1 LGHDT and CDR2 YNNKEL (reference sequence). The CDR3 length is 15 residues. CDR3 sequence reads: CASSQEWGGGQPQHF. CDR3 DNA sequence: TGTGCCAGCAGCCAAGAGTGGGGGGGTGGTCAGCCCCAGCATTTT.

The genes are TRBV6-1 and TRBJ1-5; 10 bases match TRBD1. V shed 4 bases and J 3 bases; nucleotides not matched to a gene: 6. CDR1 is MNHNS, CDR2 SASEGT, per germline. The CDR3 extends over 16 amino acids. CDR3 in DNA: TGTGCCAGCAGTGGAGGGACAGGGGTTGACAATCAGCCCCAGCATTTT. Protein product: CASSGGTGVDNQPQHF.

The genes are TRBV7-9 and TRBJ1-4; possible D gene TRBD1, 5 bases. CDR1 and CDR2 from the germline V gene are SEHNR and FQNEAQ (reference sequence). The CDR3 sequence is 13 residues long. The V end was cut by 5 bases, the J end by 13 bases, with 17 bases between. The CDR3 loop is CASSLTGGTSLFF. CDR3 sequence (DNA): TGTGCCAGCAGCCTCACAGGTGGTACATCACTGTTTTTT.

This sequence joins TRBV19 and TRBJ1-2; 8 bases are a match to TRBD1. With 7 bases clipped from V and 4 bases from J, the junction kept 8 bases outside the gene matches. The CDR3 covers 14 residues. Germline V lookup: CDR1 LNHDA, CDR2 SQIVND (reference sequence). CDR3 loop: CASTHRQGAYGYTF. CDR3 DNA: TGTGCCAGTACCCACCGGCAGGGGGCCTATGGCTACACCTTC.

This clone was recorded only once. This sequence joins TRBV7-2 and TRBJ1-1; a possible D gene is TRBD1 (5 bases). CDR1 is SGHTA, CDR2 FQGNSA, per germline. The CDR3 extends over 14 amino acids. V lost 5 bases, J lost 3 bases, and 13 bases lay in between. CDR3 residues: CASSKFDSYTEAFF. The CDR3 coding sequence is TGTGCCAGCAGCAAATTCGACAGCTACACTGAAGCTTTCTTT.

CDR3 coding DNA: TGTGCCAGCTCACCACCGTTAATTGCAACTAATGAAAAACTGTTTTTT. Translating gives CASSPPLIATNEKLFF. This chain joins TRBV18 and TRBJ1-4; D not resolved. The CDR3 consists of 16 residues. Germline CDR1 KGHSH, CDR2 LQKENI. Trimming took off 0 bases at V and 0 bases at J, with 8 bases between the two ends.